The clone carrying this TCR beta chain has ten or more counts. Its antigen is unidentified. Time point defined: newly diagnosed GD, antithyroid drugs for less than 3 months. PBMCs were the source of the RNA used for TCR sequencing. A blood draw put roughly 10 milliliters of peripheral blood into EDTA tubes. Arm-PCR with iRepertoire HTBI primers amplified the CDR3 regions for these TCR beta libraries. Authors' methods: The study identified about 60 TRBV and approximately 13 TRBJ segments across samples. TCRdb reprocessed the multiplex PCR reads with MiXCR, giving one entry per CDR3 protein. These V and J calls derive from TCRdb rather than the authors' analysis. The profile covers 350,000 to 500,000 distinct CDR3 sequences, with over 15% appearing a single time and about 10% taken by the ten largest. The data were taken from a study of regulatory T cells in long-lasting Graves disease. Germline V gene lookup returns CDR1 DFQATT and CDR2 SNEGSKA (reference sequence). The length of the CDR3 is 14 residues.

Whole-study findings and limits: Patients with persistent disease showed a bias toward TRBV28, TRBJ1-2 and TRBJ2-5. The number of shared public clonotypes was higher in persistent patients (fewer than 3,000) than new patients (roughly 970).

The same specimen was also included in a second study, on T cells in Graves' hyperthyroidism and ophthalmopathy.

The starting material was peripheral blood mononuclear cells (PBMCs), obtained at new diagnosis, from a patient treated with antithyroid drugs. The rearrangement joins TRBV20-1 to TRBJ2-7, with D possibly being TRBD2 (6 bases). The receptor comes from a woman in her 30s with Graves disease. CDR3 protein: CSAQVGSHSYEQYF. The CDR3 DNA reads TGCAGCGCCCAGGTCGGGAGTCATTCCTACGAGCAGTACTTC.